This T cell receptor beta chain was captured by sequencing in a study of shared clonotypes between healthy human individuals. Notes on the study in general: When compared with the clonotypes that were shared by all four sorted-subset donors, the non-shared clonotypes turned out to have lower generation probabilities. Though the depth was large, rarefaction showed that sorted-subset sequencing was incomplete. Larger estimated richness was generally seen in naive subsets than in memory subsets.

The method was immunoSEQ multiplex PCR; TCRdb's version includes in-frame clones alone and lacks a portion of them. The sample lists roughly 2.5 million clones, around 90% occurring once. About this clone itself: The target antigen is unknown. One end of the junction fails to match germline, which may point to a read error.

This CDR3 comprises 16 residues. Germline lookup yields CDR1 SNHLY and CDR2 FYNNEI. A split of CD4+ cells into CD45RA+ naive and CD45RA-negative memory subsets was performed. The genes are TRBV2 and TRBJ2-7; a possible D gene is TRBD2 (5 bases). The sequencing sample was made of naive CD4+ T cells sorted from blood. Subset of the sample: CD45RA+ positively selected. The origin of this receptor is a young man in good health. CDR3 region: CASREGRWTLSYEQYF. The CDR3 DNA follows: TGTGCCAGCAGAGAAGGGAGATGGACCCTCTCCTACGAGCAGTACTTC. The full variable domain, with the rest looked up from reference TRBV2 and TRBJ2-7, is EPEVTQTPSHQVTQMGQEVILRCVPISNHLYFYWYRQILGQKVEFLVSFYNNEISEKSEIFDDQFSVERPDGSNFTLKIRSTKLEDSAMYFCASREGRWTLSYEQYFGPGTRLTVT.